A selection of T cell receptor beta chains follows, all from one sample in a study of CD8 T cells in ankylosing spondylitis. MiXCR was run by TCRdb on the 5' RACE reads, yielding one entry per CDR3 protein. The sample has about 130,000 distinct CDR3 sequences; around 8.5% are singletons. Specimen: blood, either unsorted or a sorted T cell fraction (not recorded which). These receptors came from a male donor with ankylosing spondylitis or in good health (not recorded which). CDR3s include the opening cysteine and the closing phenylalanine or tryptophan. D genes are given only for firm matches. Clone size is given for some rows only: seen once, a few or many times, or a class if the clone is expanded.

j_call v_call clone_size d_call cdr3_aa cdr3_nt
TRBJ2-7 TRBV2 many TRBD2 CASSALELAGTYEQYF TGTGCCAGCAGTGCCTTAGAACTAGCGGGTACCTACGAGCAGTACTTC
TRBJ2-5 TRBV25-1 - - CASSESHRAGTQYF TGTGCCAGCAGTGAATCTCATAGGGCCGGGACCCAGTACTTC
TRBJ2-1 TRBV20-1 few TRBD2 CSSTSGNFAPFF TGCAGTTCGACTAGCGGGAACTTTGCGCCGTTCTTC
TRBJ2-7 TRBV27 many - CASSPQSSYEQYF TGTGCCAGCAGTCCTCAGAGCTCCTACGAGCAGTACTTC
TRBJ2-5 TRBV28 few TRBD2 CASSREPGLTKETQYF TGTGCCAGCAGTCGGGAACCGGGACTAACAAAAGAGACCCAGTACTTC
TRBJ1-1 TRBV20-1 - - CSATKKALAGSEAFF TGCAGTGCTACAAAAAAGGCTTTGGCGGGCTCTGAAGCTTTCTTT
TRBJ2-3 TRBV20-1 many TRBD2 CSARGSASGRVDTQYF TGCAGTGCTAGAGGGTCGGCTAGCGGGAGGGTAGATACGCAGTATTTT
TRBJ2-7 TRBV7-9 - TRBD2 CASSLNSGSFSIYEQYF TGTGCCAGCAGCTTGAATAGCGGGAGTTTTTCCATCTACGAGCAGTACTTC
TRBJ2-1 TRBV7-9 few TRBD1 CASSRTWTGDYNEQFF TGTGCCAGCAGCCGAACTTGGACAGGGGACTACAATGAGCAGTTCTTC
TRBJ2-7 TRBV20-1 many - CSAREGGTTYEQYF TGCAGTGCTAGAGAAGGCGGGACGACCTACGAGCAGTACTTC
TRBJ2-7 TRBV3-1 - - CASSQDPWPPSYEQYF TGTGCCAGCAGCCAAGACCCTTGGCCGCCCTCCTACGAGCAGTACTTC
TRBJ2-7 TRBV12-3/TRBV12-4 many - CASSPTGYPYEQYF TGTGCCAGCAGTCCAACAGGTTACCCCTACGAGCAGTACTTC
TRBJ2-7 TRBV5-1 many TRBD1 CASSLTGYNAPYEQYF TGCGCCAGCAGCCTGACAGGGTATAATGCCCCCTACGAGCAGTACTTC
TRBJ2-1 TRBV20-1 many - CSAAGQGYNEQFF TGCAGTGCAGCAGGGCAGGGATACAATGAGCAGTTCTTC
TRBJ1-3 TRBV12-3/TRBV12-4 many - CASSLIRPGNTIYF TGTGCCAGCAGTTTAATCCGTCCTGGAAACACCATATATTTT
TRBJ2-3 TRBV12-3/TRBV12-4 - TRBD2 CASSFGGRADTQYF TGTGCCAGCAGTTTCGGCGGGAGGGCAGATACGCAGTATTTT
TRBJ2-3 TRBV12-3/TRBV12-4 many - CASRYTDTQYF TGTGCCAGCAGGTACACAGATACGCAGTATTTT
TRBJ2-5 TRBV4-1 many TRBD1 CASSQRQGVQETQYF TGCGCCAGCAGCCAAAGACAGGGGGTCCAAGAGACCCAGTACTTC
TRBJ2-3 TRBV3-1 many - CASSQGLVADTQYF TGTGCCAGCAGCCAAGGACTAGTAGCAGATACGCAGTATTTT
TRBJ2-1 TRBV29-1 many - CSGTDFYEQFF TGCAGCGGGACGGATTTCTATGAGCAGTTCTTC
TRBJ2-1 TRBV12-3/TRBV12-4 - TRBD2 CASSQRRNSGPGEQFF TGTGCCAGCAGTCAACGGCGAAATAGCGGGCCCGGAGAGCAGTTCTTC
TRBJ2-5 TRBV5-4 - TRBD2 CASSLWLAGAHVLF TGTGCCAGCAGCTTATGGCTAGCGGGGGCCCACGTTTTGTTC
TRBJ2-3 TRBV12-3/TRBV12-4 many - CASSSRGLSLNTQYF TGTGCCAGCAGTTCAAGGGGGTTGAGCTTGAATACGCAGTATTTT
TRBJ1-5 TRBV2 many - CASKTGTQSNQPQHF TGTGCCAGCAAAACCGGGACACAAAGCAATCAGCCCCAGCATTTT
TRBJ2-5 TRBV29-1 many - CSVVLGQGGETQYF TGCAGCGTTGTTTTGGGTCAGGGTGGGGAGACCCAGTACTTC
TRBJ2-6 TRBV27 few - CASSLKGGANVLTF TGTGCCAGCAGTTTAAAGGGTGGGGCCAACGTCCTGACTTTC